These T cell receptor beta chains were read from a single sample in a study of T cells in Graves' hyperthyroidism and ophthalmopathy. One entry per CDR3 protein, called by TCRdb with MiXCR from the multiplex PCR reads. The profile shows nearly 600,000 distinct CDR3 sequences, 11% to 15% of them singletons. Sequenced material: blood. Receptors originate from a woman aged 18 to 35 with Graves' ophthalmopathy. CDR3s include the opening cysteine and the closing phenylalanine or tryptophan. Fields, in order: V gene, CDR3 protein.

v_call: TRBV27
cdr3_aa: CASSLSPGVGEKLFF

v_call: TRBV28
cdr3_aa: CASSLDRESSPLHF

v_call: TRBV6-2/TRBV6-3
cdr3_aa: CASSALGTLYGYTF

v_call: TRBV11-3
cdr3_aa: CASSPPRTDTQYF

v_call: TRBV4-1
cdr3_aa: CASSHIGRNSYNEQYF

v_call: TRBV11-3
cdr3_aa: CASSLGPGRGQYF

v_call: TRBV12-3/TRBV12-4
cdr3_aa: CASSRIRGETQYF

v_call: TRBV27
cdr3_aa: CASSFIPGANTEAFF

v_call: TRBV20-1
cdr3_aa: CSASSPLLAGALVGETQYF

v_call: TRBV6-1
cdr3_aa: CASNFRLTGQETQYF

v_call: TRBV2
cdr3_aa: CACKFGQGALGYTF

v_call: TRBV6-1
cdr3_aa: CASSSSIAGGRDIQYF

v_call: TRBV6-2/TRBV6-3
cdr3_aa: CASSYDPVAGVADTQYF

v_call: TRBV7-9
cdr3_aa: CASSPPRTNPYNEQFF

v_call: TRBV18
cdr3_aa: CASSPSSRPNTEAFF

v_call: TRBV19
cdr3_aa: CASSMGRATVNTEAFF

v_call: TRBV29-1
cdr3_aa: CSVQKIDSGASVLTF

v_call: TRBV7-9
cdr3_aa: CASSPGADGQPQHF